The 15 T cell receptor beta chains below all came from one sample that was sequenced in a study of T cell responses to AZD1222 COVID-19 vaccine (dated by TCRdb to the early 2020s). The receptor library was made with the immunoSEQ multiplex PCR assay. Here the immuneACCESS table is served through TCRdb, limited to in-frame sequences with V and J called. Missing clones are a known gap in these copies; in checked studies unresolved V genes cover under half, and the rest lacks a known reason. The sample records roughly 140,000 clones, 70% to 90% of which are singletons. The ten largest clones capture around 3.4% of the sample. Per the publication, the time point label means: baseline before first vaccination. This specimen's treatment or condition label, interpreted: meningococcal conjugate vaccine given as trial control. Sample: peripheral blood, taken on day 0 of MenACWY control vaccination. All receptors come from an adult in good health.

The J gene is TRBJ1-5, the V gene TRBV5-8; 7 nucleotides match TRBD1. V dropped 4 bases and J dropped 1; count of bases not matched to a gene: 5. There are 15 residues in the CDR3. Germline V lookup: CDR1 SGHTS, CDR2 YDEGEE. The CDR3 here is CASSRTGVSNQPQHF. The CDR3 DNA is TGTGCCAGCAGCCGGACAGGTGTAAGCAATCAGCCCCAGCATTTT.

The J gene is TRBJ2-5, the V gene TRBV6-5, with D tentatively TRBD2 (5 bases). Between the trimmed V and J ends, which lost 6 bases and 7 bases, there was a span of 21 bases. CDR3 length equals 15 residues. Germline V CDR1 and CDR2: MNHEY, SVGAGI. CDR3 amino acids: CASSPSPTSRGTQYF. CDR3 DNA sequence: TGTGCCAGCAGCCCCTCGCCCACTTCTCGGGGGACCCAGTACTTC.

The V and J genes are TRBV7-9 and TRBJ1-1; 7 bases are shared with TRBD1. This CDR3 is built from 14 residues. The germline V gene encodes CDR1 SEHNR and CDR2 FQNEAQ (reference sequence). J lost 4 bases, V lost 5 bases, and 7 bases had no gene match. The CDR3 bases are TGTGCCAGCAGCGTTACAGGGGTCGCCACTGAAGCTTTCTTT. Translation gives CASSVTGVATEAFF.

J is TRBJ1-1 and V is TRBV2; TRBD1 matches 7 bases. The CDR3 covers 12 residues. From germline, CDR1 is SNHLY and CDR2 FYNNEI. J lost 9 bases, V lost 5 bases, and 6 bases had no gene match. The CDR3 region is CASSPGGRQAFF. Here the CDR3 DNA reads TGTGCCAGCAGTCCAGGGGGTAGGCAAGCTTTCTTT.

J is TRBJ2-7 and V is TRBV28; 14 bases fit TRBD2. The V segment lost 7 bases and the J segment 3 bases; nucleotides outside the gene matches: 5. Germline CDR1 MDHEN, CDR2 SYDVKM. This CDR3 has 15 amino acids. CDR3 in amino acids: CASTLGTSGSYEQYF. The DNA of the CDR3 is TGTGCCAGCACACTCGGGACTAGCGGGAGCTACGAGCAGTACTTC. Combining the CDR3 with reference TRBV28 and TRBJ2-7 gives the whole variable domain DVKVTQSSRYLVKRTGEKVFLECVQDMDHENMFWYRQDPGLGLRLIYFSYDVKMKEKGDIPEGYSVSREKKERFSLILESASTNQTSMYLCASTLGTSGSYEQYFGPGTRLTVT.

CDR3 DNA sequence: TGTGCCAGCAGCTTAGATGGCGGGAGAGGCACTGAAGCTTTCTTT. Translation gives CASSLDGGRGTEAFF. The chain combines TRBV11-2 with TRBJ1-1; D remains ambiguous. This CDR3 comprises 15 residues. V was trimmed by 0 bases and J by 4 bases, leaving 12 bases between them. The germline CDR1 and CDR2 sequences are SGHAT and FQNNGV.

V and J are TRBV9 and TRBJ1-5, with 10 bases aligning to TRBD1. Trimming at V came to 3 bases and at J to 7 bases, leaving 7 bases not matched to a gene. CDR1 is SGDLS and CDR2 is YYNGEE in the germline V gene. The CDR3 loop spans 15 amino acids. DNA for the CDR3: TGTGCCAGCAGCGGGGGGACAGGGGATGCCCAGCCCCAGCATTTT. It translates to CASSGGTGDAQPQHF.

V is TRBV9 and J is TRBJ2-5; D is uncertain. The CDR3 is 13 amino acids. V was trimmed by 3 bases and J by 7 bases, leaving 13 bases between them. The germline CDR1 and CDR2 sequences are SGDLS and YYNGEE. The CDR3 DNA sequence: TGTGCCAGCAGCGGAGTGGATACGGGGACCCAGTACTTC. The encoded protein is CASSGVDTGTQYF.

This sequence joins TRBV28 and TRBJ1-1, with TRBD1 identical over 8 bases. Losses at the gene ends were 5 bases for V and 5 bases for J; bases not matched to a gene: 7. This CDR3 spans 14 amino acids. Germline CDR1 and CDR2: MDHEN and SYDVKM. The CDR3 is CASSLRTGYTEAFF. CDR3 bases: TGTGCCAGCAGTCTCCGGACAGGGTATACTGAAGCTTTCTTT.

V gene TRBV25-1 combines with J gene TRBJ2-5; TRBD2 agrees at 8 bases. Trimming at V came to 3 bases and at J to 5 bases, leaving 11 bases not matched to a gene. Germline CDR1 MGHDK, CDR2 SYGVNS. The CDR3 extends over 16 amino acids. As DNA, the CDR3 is TGTGCCAGCAGTGATCATCTAGCGGGTTTCCGGGAGACCCAGTACTTC. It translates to CASSDHLAGFRETQYF.

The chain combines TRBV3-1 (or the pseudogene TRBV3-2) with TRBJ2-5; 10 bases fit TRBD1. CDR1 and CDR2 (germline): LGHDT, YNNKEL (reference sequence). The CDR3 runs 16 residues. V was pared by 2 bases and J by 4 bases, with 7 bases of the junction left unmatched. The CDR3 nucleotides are TGTGCCAGCAGCCAACGGACAGGGGGGATAGGAGAGACCCAGTACTTC. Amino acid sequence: CASSQRTGGIGETQYF.

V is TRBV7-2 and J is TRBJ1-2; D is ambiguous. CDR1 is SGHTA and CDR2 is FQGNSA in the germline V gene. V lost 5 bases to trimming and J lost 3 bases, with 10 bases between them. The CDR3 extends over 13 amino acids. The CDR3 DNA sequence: TGTGCCAGCAGCGCGGACGGCTACTATGGCTACACCTTC. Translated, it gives CASSADGYYGYTF. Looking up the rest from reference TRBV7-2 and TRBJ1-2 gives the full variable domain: GAGVSQSPSNKVTEKGKDVELRCDPISGHTALYWYRQSLGQGLEFLIYFQGNSAPDKSGLPSDRFSAERTGGSVSTLTIQRTQQEDSAVYLCASSADGYYGYTFGSGTRLTVV.

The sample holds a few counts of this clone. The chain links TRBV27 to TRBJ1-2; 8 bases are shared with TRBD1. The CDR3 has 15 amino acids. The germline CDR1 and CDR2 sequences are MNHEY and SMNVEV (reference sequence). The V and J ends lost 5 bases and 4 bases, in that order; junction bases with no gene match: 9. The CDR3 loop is CASSPGQGDTYGYTF. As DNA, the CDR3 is TGTGCCAGCAGTCCAGGACAGGGAGATACCTATGGCTACACCTTC.

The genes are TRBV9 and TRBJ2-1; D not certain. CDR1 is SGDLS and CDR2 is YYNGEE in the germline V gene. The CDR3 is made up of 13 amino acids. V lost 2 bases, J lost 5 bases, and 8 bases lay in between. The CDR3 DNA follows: TGTGCCAGCAGCGTTTTGGGTGACAATGAGCAGTTCTTC. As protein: CASSVLGDNEQFF.

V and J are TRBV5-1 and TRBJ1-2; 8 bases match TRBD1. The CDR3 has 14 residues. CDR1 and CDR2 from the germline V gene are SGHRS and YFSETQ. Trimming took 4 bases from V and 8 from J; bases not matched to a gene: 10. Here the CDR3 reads CASSTGTGAWGYTF. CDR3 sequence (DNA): TGCGCCAGCAGCACAGGGACAGGTGCTTGGGGCTACACCTTC. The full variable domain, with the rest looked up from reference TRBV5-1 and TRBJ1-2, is KAGVTQTPRYLIKTRGQQVTLSCSPISGHRSVSWYQQTPGQGLQFLFEYFSETQRNKGNFPGRFSGRQFSNSRSEMNVSTLELGDSALYLCASSTGTGAWGYTFGSGTRLTVV.